One and the same sample provided the 15 T cell receptor beta chains below, sequenced in a study of T cells in Graves' hyperthyroidism and ophthalmopathy. Using RNA transcripts as the source, TCR beta CDR3 regions were amplified. HTBI primers were employed in a first-round RT-PCR of the TCR CDR3. One entry per CDR3 protein, called by TCRdb with MiXCR from the multiplex PCR reads. Of approximately 95,000 distinct CDR3 sequences in the sample, 35% to 50% were seen once. Sequences were obtained from peripheral blood or thyroid tissue (not recorded which). The source of these receptors is a woman in her twenties or thirties with Graves' hyperthyroidism.

This clonotype was recorded at least ten times. This may be a read error: a much more frequent sequence differs by one nucleotide. The V and J genes are TRBV7-2 and TRBJ1-5; D is perhaps TRBD1 (5 bases). Germline CDR1 and CDR2: SGHTA and FQGNSA. This CDR3 comprises 17 residues. The CDR3 spells CASGLAGTYSGNQPQHF. CDR3 in DNA: TGTGCCAGCGGCTTAGCCGGGACCTATAGCGGCAATCAGCCCCAGCATTTT.

This rearrangement joins TRBV10-3 to TRBJ2-7; 11 nucleotides match TRBD2. CDR3 length: 12 amino acids. The germline V gene has CDR1 ENHRY and CDR2 SYGVKD. After removal of 10 bases from V and 4 bases from J, the junction contained 3 bases not matched to a gene. The CDR3 is CATGTSGYEQYF. CDR3 sequence (DNA): TGTGCCACTGGGACTAGCGGATACGAGCAGTACTTC.

The chain joins TRBV20-1 to TRBJ2-5, with D possibly being TRBD1 (5 bases). Trimming cost V 6 bases and J 5 bases, with 25 bases left between them. Germline lookup yields CDR1 DFQATT and CDR2 SNEGSKA (reference sequence). The CDR3 sequence is 16 residues long. The CDR3: CSAVDSAPVGWETQYF. CDR3 nucleotides: TGCAGTGCCGTTGACAGCGCCCCGGTGGGATGGGAGACCCAGTACTTC.

In regard to this clonotype: This may arise from a read error, as a much more abundant clone is one base away. Here the CDR3 DNA reads TGTGCCAGCAGGACCAGGGGGGGTGGCGCTGAAGCTTTCTTT. It translates to CASRTRGGGAEAFF. V is TRBV6-5 and J is TRBJ1-1; the match to TRBD1 covers 7 bases. Germline CDR1 MNHEY, CDR2 SVGAGI. V was pared by 6 bases and J by 6 bases, with 10 bases of the junction left unmatched. CDR3 size: 14 residues.

This clonotype was recorded at least ten times. This chain joins TRBV7-3 and TRBJ2-7; 14 bases match TRBD2. CDR1 SGHTA and CDR2 FQGTGA come from the germline V gene. The CDR3 is 20 amino acids. Trimming took 7 bases from V and 0 from J; bases not matched to a gene: 17. The CDR3 region has the DNA TGTGCCAGCACCCTTAGAGGGTGGACTAGCGGGAGGTCTTACTCCTACGAGCAGTACTTC. It encodes CASTLRGWTSGRSYSYEQYF.

The rearrangement uses TRBV2 and TRBJ2-3; the match to TRBD2 covers 8 bases. The CDR3 has 15 residues. In germline, CDR1 is SNHLY, CDR2 FYNNEI. The V segment lost 7 bases and the J segment 4 bases; nucleotides outside the gene matches: 10. CDR3 DNA sequence: TGTGCCAGCAACGTACAGCGGGGGCGGCCAGATACGCAGTATTTT. Its translation is CASNVQRGRPDTQYF.

This clonotype showed up many times. The genes are TRBV12-3 or TRBV12-4 and TRBJ2-7; tentative D call: TRBD2 (6 bases). The CDR3 contains 16 residues. V was cut by 2 bases and J by 4 bases, with 18 bases left in between. CDR3 DNA sequence: TGTGCCAGCAGTTTAAGAGCGGGTTTTGGGGATTACGAGCAGTACTTC. Amino acids: CASSLRAGFGDYEQYF.

This chain links TRBV7-6 with TRBJ2-5; D perhaps matches TRBD2 (5 bases). Germline CDR1 reads SGHVS; CDR2 reads FNYEAQ. This CDR3 spans 17 amino acids. Trimming took 4 bases from V and 5 from J, leaving 23 bases between them. The CDR3 region has the DNA TGTGCCAGCAGCTCCAGCGCGGGCTCTCACACCGGGGAGACCCAGTACTTC. Translating it yields CASSSSAGSHTGETQYF.

This clonotype was observed many times. This rearrangement joins TRBV20-1 to TRBJ1-5, with no clear D. V was clipped by 5 bases and J by 8 bases, with 10 bases between them. Germline assignment: CDR1 DFQATT and CDR2 SNEGSKA (reference sequence). CDR3 length: 11 amino acids. DNA of the CDR3: TGCAGTGCTGGCTGGTGGAAGCCCCAGCATTTT. It is translated as CSAGWWKPQHF.

Comment on this clonotype: At one boundary the junction diverges from the germline segment, which might be a read error. This rearrangement joins TRBV10-3 to TRBJ2-7; 12 bases fit TRBD2. CDR1 ENHRY and CDR2 SYGVKD come from the germline V gene. The CDR3 length is 18 residues. The CDR3: CASSSTSGSEWATYEQYF. CDR3 bases: TGTGCCAGCAGTTCGACTAGCGGGAGTGAGTGGGCCACCTACGAGCAGTACTTC.

This clonotype was observed at least ten times. The chain couples TRBV4-1 to TRBJ2-7; 7 nucleotides agree with TRBD2. Trimming at V came to 8 bases and at J to 2 bases, leaving 6 bases not matched to a gene. The CDR3 consists of 13 residues. Germline V gene lookup returns CDR1 MGHRA and CDR2 YSYEKL. In nucleotides, the CDR3 is TGCGCCAGCTCTGGGACTAAGCCCTACGAGCAGTACTTC. Residues: CASSGTKPYEQYF.

The table lists this clonotype with a count of one. The chain combines TRBV7-3 with TRBJ2-5; 7 bases are shared with TRBD2. Unmatched junction bases numbered 10, after V lost 3 bases and J lost 9 bases. CDR3 length: 14 residues. CDR1 SGHTA and CDR2 FQGTGA come from the germline V gene. CDR3 sequence: CASSLGGWDQPQYF. CDR3 bases: TGTGCCAGCAGCTTGGGGGGGTGGGATCAGCCCCAGTACTTC.

The chain has TRBV7-2 and TRBJ2-2, with a tentative D call TRBD2 (6 bases). The V gene's germline CDR1 is SGHTA and CDR2 FQGNSA. Trimming took off 4 bases at V and 0 bases at J, with 9 bases between the two ends. The CDR3 consists of 15 residues. The CDR3 DNA reads as TGTGCCAGCAGCTCGGACTATCCGAACACCGGGGAGCTGTTTTTT. Protein product: CASSSDYPNTGELFF.

This clonotype was observed at least ten times. The chain combines TRBV7-2 with TRBJ2-3; 9 nucleotides agree with TRBD2. The length of the CDR3 is 14 residues. The germline CDR1 and CDR2 sequences are SGHTA and FQGNSA. Germline trimming cut 9 bases from V and 4 bases from J; bases unmatched to any gene: 8. Here the CDR3 reads CASGLTSGADTQYF. CDR3 sequence (DNA): TGTGCCAGTGGATTGACTAGCGGCGCAGATACGCAGTATTTT.

This clonotype was counted many times. The V call is TRBV15, the J call TRBJ1-1, with TRBD1 as a possible D gene (6 bases). The CDR3 is made up of 13 amino acids. The V gene lost 6 bases and the J gene lost 6 bases, with 14 bases spanning the gap. CDR1 is LNHNV and CDR2 is YYDKDF in the germline V gene (reference sequence). This CDR3 reads CATRQGPGAEAFF. The DNA for the CDR3 is TGTGCCACCAGACAGGGCCCTGGGGCTGAAGCTTTCTTT.